This TCR beta chain is from a study of cytomegalovirus exposure and HLA in healthy donors (dated by TCRdb to 2016 to 2017). For the wider study: An earlier analysis of 550 to 700 of the donors reported 250 to 350 Gb of sequence data and 100 million to 130 million unique TCR beta sequences from about 179 million T cells. An early release covering roughly 600 HLA-typed donors comprised around 300 gigabases of sequencing data and tens of millions of unique TCR sequences. Of the roughly 420 genotyped donors, 80% to 90% were placed in the genetic ancestry cluster associated with self-reported Caucasian donors. The study was designed to test whether signatures of past pathogen exposure could be identified by cataloging public T cell receptors. The study used immunosequencing to profile the T cell repertoires of more than 650 subjects and linked those repertoires to cytomegalovirus serostatus. A separate validation cohort of approximately 130 different subjects was used in addition to the 666-subject first cohort. To predict cytomegalovirus infection status, the study combined high-throughput TCR immunosequencing, statistical association of individual TCRs with disease status, and machine learning. In a later analysis, previously published TCR beta repertoires from roughly 710 donors were re-analyzed and high-resolution HLA genotyping was added so that TCR occurrence patterns could be studied. In the later analysis, no new phenotypic data were used to find candidate immune exposures; instead, reliance was placed on TCR beta sequences and their occurrence across donors. To decide whether each TCR beta V gene segment behaved as functional or pseudogenic, an earlier analysis of some 600 of the donors relied on high-throughput TCR beta sequencing. Donor age, sex, ethnicity and CMV serostatus were compiled together with the repertoire data. A later genetic analysis used genome-wide SNP genotypes for about three fifths of the 666 donors, treating that subset as a discovery cohort. Every repertoire in the discovery cohort had been generated on one and the same sequencing platform. HLA typing included class I and class II loci at four-digit resolution. Typing coverage varied by locus: roughly 629-640 donors for A, B, C, DRB1 and DQB1; approximately 520 for DQA1; approximately 570 for DPA1; roughly 450 for DPB1. A few DR-DQ haplotypes were treated as single units for association and clustering because of strong linkage in the cohort. On average, about 240,000 unique TCR beta nucleotide sequences were sequenced per donor among some 430 genotyped donors of the cohort, with roughly 18% of those sequences being non-productive. Study-level results and caveats: In this cohort, only TCR beta chains were sequenced, and detectable features were limited by the absence of alpha or paired-chain data. Immune exposure information for the cohort was limited to CMV serostatus. Linkage disequilibrium might explain the correlated functional status among segregating V segments, but an unknown experimental factor could not be excluded. A group of highly shared sequence variants was considered likely to be a technical artifact of the sequencing pipeline. Broadly in line with IMGT annotations, most TCR beta V segments showed up in productive rearrangements about 87% or about 30% of the time in an earlier analysis of approximately 640 of the donors. A further reported finding was that TCR beta sequences accurately predicted the HLA-A and HLA-B alleles for most subjects in the first cohort. Because counts were too low, seventeen rarely observed V segments, including chromosome 9 orphons, were left out of the earlier analysis of 587 of the donors. The authors suggested that the approach could potentially be generalized to other disease states and immunological phenotypes. In a later analysis, TCR association rates were found to vary across HLA loci, with the most associated TCRs seen for DRB1 alleles and the fewest for HLA-C alleles. In a later analysis, several top co-occurrence clusters were reported to appear linked to parvovirus B19, influenza, CMV and Epstein-Barr virus. In vitro tests confirmed that a few of the cytomegalovirus-associated TCR beta chains recognize cytomegalovirus antigens. The classifier was reported to diagnose cytomegalovirus status with high specificity and sensitivity in both the original and validation cohorts. Because HLA typing was missing for some donors at each locus, association tests included only the typed subset. A total of 164 TCR beta chains were listed by the study as associated with cytomegalovirus. V-gene and J-gene trimming of TCR beta chains was associated with a missense DCLRE1C variant in a later genetic analysis, and the association was replicated in an independent cohort. Most TCR sequences were seen in very few donors, while some public TCRs were found in many individuals. When HLA alleles, especially DR and DQ, strongly co-occurred, attributing TCR associations to individual alleles was difficult. Sequencing depth was assumed to be roughly uniform across donors in the presence/absence analyses, though that assumption may not hold. A later genetic analysis reported fewer N-insertions in productive TCRs among donors in an Asian-associated ancestry cluster than the roughly 700-donor mean. In a later analysis, HLA-associated TCR beta chains showed more clonal expansion and lower generation probabilities than non-associated chains that were equally common. In a later analysis, 15,000 to 20,000 TCR beta sequences were associated with specific HLA alleles at a false discovery rate of 0.05. A later analysis found that most CMV-associated TCR beta chains appeared HLA-restricted, with HLA associations seemingly driven largely by CMV exposure.

With regard to this clone: The antigen it recognizes is unknown. No clone much larger than this one lies a single base away; base qualities are absent.

Library generation was performed with the immunoSEQ multiplex PCR assay. For the multiplex PCR, a mixture combining 60 forward primers for TCR Vbeta segments and 13 reverse primers for TCR Jbeta segments was used. A multiplex PCR assay on genomic DNA amplified the CDR3 region of rearranged TCR beta genes. On the Illumina HiSeq System, the amplified TCR beta libraries were sequenced as 87-base-pair reads. Processing in the source paper ran as follows. In a later analysis, 70 million to 95 million unique TCR beta chains were counted across the approximately 640 repertoires, and roughly 9.9 million of these chains were shared by at least two donors. Raw reads were error-corrected and collapsed into unique sequences with a nearest-neighbor algorithm that merged closely related sequences to remove PCR and sequencing errors. Alignment of CDR3 sequences to IMGT reference sequences was used to assign V, D and J gene segments. For a sequence to be retained, a match of at least six nucleotides was required to both a V gene segment and a J gene segment. A rearrangement counted as productive if the CDR3 had no stop codons and remained in frame with V and J, and every other rearrangement counted as non-productive. CDR3 was defined by IMGT convention, running from the second conserved V-encoded cysteine to the conserved J-encoded phenylalanine. The earlier analysis of about 640 of the donors excluded any sequence lacking an unambiguous match to a single V gene segment. An earlier analysis of 500 to 700 of the donors classified V segments as functional when productive rearrangements were above 56.7% and as segregating when the standard deviation between donors was above 5%. A statistical classification framework was built for diagnosing cytomegalovirus status from the catalog of TCR beta chain sequences. A later analysis assigned V and J genes by comparing TCR nucleotide sequences with IMGT/GENE-DB human TR gene sequences. In a later analysis, CDR3 sequences and most-parsimonious VDJ recombination scenarios were assigned using the TCRdist pipeline. A later analysis defined each TCR beta chain by its CDR3 amino acid sequence plus V-gene family, and excluded reads lacking a unique V-gene family. In a later analysis, 500 to 650 highly shared, low-generation-probability nucleotide sequences were removed to address suspected cross-contamination and a sequencing artifact. In a later analysis, a clonal expansion index for each public chain was calculated from normalized within-repertoire ranks of inferred template counts. In a later analysis, generation probabilities were computed with a VDJ recombination model fitted to out-of-frame rearrangements, and the resulting probabilities were checked against IGoR. A later analysis scored TCR-TCR, TCR-HLA and TCR-CMV co-occurrence with hypergeometric tests, applying a repertoire-size bias correction to TCR pairs. False discovery rates were estimated in a later analysis by permuting HLA or CMV assignments 20 times. In a later analysis, co-occurring TCRs were grouped using DBSCAN, with TCRdist sequence similarity added in when clustering inside HLA-allele-positive subsets. Co-occurrence clustering excluded repertoires with fewer than 30,000 or more than 120,000 public chains, plus five with anomalous nucleotide sharing. TCRdb stores this immuneACCESS table with in-frame sequences only. Part of the clones is absent; in the studies checked, under half of the shortfall reflects unresolved V genes, and no reason is known for the rest. V and J calls and clone size are copied from that table; D and trimming were computed from the DNA. A total of around 150,000 clones appear in this sample, around 78% of them only once. The ten largest account for about 1% of the sample.

In total, over 600 healthy bone marrow donors made up the cohort. At the time of sampling, all cohort members were nominally healthy, though unrecorded immune exposures were likely present. The donor tested CMV seronegative, placing the donor among the 352 seronegative members of the cohort. A peripheral blood sample was provided by each donor, and peripheral blood mononuclear cells were used for TCR beta sequencing. Genomic DNA extraction from the blood cell samples was performed with the Qiagen DNeasy Blood Extraction Kit. Sequencing input: PBMCs. The TCR sequence derives from a woman in her 40s in good health and CMV-seronegative.

The CDR3 region reads CASSMELAVTYNEQFF. The sequenced DNA is TGTGCCAGTAGTATGGAACTAGCGGTTACCTACAATGAGCAGTTCTTC. Recombination linked TRBV19 to TRBJ2-1; 8 bases in between match TRBD2. The CDR3 sequence holds 16 residues, the cysteine and phenylalanine included. Of the read, only the CDR3 DNA is kept; its 48 bases are in frame from base 1. CDR1 LNHDA and CDR2 SQIVND were looked up in the germline V gene (reference sequence). Germline trimming amounts to 3 bases on V and 2 bases on J, with 6 as the count of junction bases outside the gene matches. The entire variable domain, with the stretches around the CDR3 drawn from the reference TRBV19 and TRBJ2-1 proteins, is DGGITQSPKYLFRKEGQNVTLSCEQNLNHDAMYWYRQDPGQGLRLIYYSQIVNDFQKGDIAEGYSVSREKKESFPLTVTSAQKNPTAFYLCASSMELAVTYNEQFFGPGTRLTVL.